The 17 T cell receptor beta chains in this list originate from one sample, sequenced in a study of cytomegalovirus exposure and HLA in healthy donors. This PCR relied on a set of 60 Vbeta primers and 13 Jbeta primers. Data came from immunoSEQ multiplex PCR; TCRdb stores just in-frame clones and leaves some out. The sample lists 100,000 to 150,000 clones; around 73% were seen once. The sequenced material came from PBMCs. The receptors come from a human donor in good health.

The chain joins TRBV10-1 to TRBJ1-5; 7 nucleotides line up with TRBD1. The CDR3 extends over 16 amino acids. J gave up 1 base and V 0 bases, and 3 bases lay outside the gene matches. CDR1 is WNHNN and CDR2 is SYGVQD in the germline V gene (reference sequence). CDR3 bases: TGCGCCAGCAGTGAGTCGAACAGGGGAAGCAATCAGCCCCAGCATTTT. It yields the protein CASSESNRGSNQPQHF.

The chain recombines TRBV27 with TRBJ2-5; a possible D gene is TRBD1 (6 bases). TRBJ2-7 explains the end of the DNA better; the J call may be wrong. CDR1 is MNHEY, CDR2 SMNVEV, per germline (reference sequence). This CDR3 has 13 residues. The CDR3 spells CASSLGGGYEQYF. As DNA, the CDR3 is TGTGCCAGCAGTTTAGGGGGCGGTTACGAGCAGTACTTC.

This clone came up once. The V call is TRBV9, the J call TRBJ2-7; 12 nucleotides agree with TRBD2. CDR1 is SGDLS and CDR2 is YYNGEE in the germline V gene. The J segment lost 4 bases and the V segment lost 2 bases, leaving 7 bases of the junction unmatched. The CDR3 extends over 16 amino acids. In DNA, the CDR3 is TGTGCCAGCAGCGTGGGTCCTGGACTAGCGGGGTACGAGCAGTACTTC. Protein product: CASSVGPGLAGYEQYF. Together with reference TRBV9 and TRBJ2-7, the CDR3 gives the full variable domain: DSGVTQTPKHLITATGQRVTLRCSPRSGDLSVYWYQQSLDQGLQFLIQYYNGEERAKGNILERFSAQQFPDLHSELNLSSLELGDSALYFCASSVGPGLAGYEQYFGPGTRLTVT.

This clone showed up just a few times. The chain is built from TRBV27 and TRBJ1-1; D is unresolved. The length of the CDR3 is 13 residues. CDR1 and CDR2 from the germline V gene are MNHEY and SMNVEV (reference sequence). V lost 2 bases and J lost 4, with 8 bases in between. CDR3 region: CASSLGGITEAFF. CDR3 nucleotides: TGTGCCAGCAGTTTAGGAGGAATCACTGAAGCTTTCTTT.

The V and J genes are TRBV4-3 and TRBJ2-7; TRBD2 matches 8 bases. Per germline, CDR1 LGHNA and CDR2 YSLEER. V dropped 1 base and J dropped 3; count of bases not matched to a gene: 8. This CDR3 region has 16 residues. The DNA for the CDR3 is TGCGCCAGCAGCCAAGGGGTCGGGGGGGGTTTCTACGAGCAGTACTTC. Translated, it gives CASSQGVGGGFYEQYF.

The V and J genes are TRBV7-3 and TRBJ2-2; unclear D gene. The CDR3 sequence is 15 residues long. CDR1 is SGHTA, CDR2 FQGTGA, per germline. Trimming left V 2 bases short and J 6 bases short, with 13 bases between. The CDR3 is CASSLSPTLSGELFF. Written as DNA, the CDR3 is TGTGCCAGCAGCTTATCCCCTACGTTATCCGGGGAGCTGTTTTTT. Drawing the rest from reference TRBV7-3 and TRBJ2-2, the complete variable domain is GAGVSQTPSNKVTEKGKYVELRCDPISGHTALYWYRQSLGQGPEFLIYFQGTGAADDSGLPNDRFFAVRPEGSVSTLKIQRTERGDSAVYLCASSLSPTLSGELFFGEGSRLTVL.

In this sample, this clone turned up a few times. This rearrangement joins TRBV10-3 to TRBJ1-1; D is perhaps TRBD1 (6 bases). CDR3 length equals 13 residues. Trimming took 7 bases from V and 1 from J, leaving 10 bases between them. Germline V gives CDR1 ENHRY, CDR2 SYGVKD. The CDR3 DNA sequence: TGTGCCATCACCAAGGGGGAGAACACTGAAGCTTTCTTT. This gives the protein CAITKGENTEAFF.

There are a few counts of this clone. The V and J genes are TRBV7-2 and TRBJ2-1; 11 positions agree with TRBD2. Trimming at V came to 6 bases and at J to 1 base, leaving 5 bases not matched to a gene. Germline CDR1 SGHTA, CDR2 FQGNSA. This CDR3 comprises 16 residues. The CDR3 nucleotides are TGTGCCAGCAGTACTAGCGGGGGTAGGTCCTACAATGAGCAGTTCTTC. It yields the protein CASSTSGGRSYNEQFF.

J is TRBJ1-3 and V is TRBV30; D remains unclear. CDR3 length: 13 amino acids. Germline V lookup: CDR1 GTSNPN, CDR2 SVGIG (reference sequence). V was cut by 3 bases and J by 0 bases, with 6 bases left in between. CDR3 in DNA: TGTGCCTGGAGGGAGGGCTCTGGAAACACCATATATTTT. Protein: CAWREGSGNTIYF.

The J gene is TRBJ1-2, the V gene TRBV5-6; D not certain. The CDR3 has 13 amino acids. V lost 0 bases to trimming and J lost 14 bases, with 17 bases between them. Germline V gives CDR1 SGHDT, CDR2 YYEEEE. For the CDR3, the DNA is TGTGCCAGCAGCTTGGGGGCAAGGGAGGGAGAGACCTTC. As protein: CASSLGAREGETF.

The CDR3 coding sequence is TGTGCCAGTAGTATGTGGGGCCGGCAAGAGACCCAGTACTTC. Amino acid sequence: CASSMWGRQETQYF. The rearrangement links TRBV19 to TRBJ2-5, with a tentative D call TRBD1 (5 bases). Trimming shortened V by 3 bases and J by 2 bases, and 10 bases separated the two germline ends. The CDR3 runs to 14 residues. Germline lookup yields CDR1 LNHDA and CDR2 SQIVND (reference sequence).

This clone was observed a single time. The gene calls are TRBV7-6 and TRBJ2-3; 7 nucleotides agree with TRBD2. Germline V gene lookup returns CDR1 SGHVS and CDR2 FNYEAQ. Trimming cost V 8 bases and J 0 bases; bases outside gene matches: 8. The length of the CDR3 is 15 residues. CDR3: CASGAYSGSTDTQYF. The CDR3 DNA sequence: TGTGCCAGCGGGGCTTATAGCGGGAGCACAGATACGCAGTATTTT.

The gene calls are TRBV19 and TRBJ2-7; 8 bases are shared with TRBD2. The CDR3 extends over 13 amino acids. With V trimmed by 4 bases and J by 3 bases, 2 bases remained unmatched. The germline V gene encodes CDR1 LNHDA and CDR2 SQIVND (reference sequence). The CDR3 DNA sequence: TGTGCCAGTAGTAGCGGGGGGTACTACGAGCAGTACTTC. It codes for CASSSGGYYEQYF.

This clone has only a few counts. This chain's CDR3 is CASGQGSTYEQYF. In nucleotides, the CDR3 is TGTGCCAGCGGACAGGGGTCTACCTACGAGCAGTACTTC. The V and J genes are TRBV7-9 and TRBJ2-7; 9 bases map to TRBD1. The CDR3 covers 13 residues. Germline lookup yields CDR1 SEHNR and CDR2 FQNEAQ (reference sequence). The J segment lost 2 bases and the V segment lost 8 bases, leaving 4 bases of the junction unmatched. Combining the CDR3 with reference TRBV7-9 and TRBJ2-7 gives the whole variable domain DTGVSQNPRHKITKRGQNVTFRCDPISEHNRLYWYRQTLGQGPEFLTYFQNEAQLEKSRLLSDRFSAERPKGSFSTLEIQRTEQGDSAMYLCASGQGSTYEQYFGPGTRLTVT.

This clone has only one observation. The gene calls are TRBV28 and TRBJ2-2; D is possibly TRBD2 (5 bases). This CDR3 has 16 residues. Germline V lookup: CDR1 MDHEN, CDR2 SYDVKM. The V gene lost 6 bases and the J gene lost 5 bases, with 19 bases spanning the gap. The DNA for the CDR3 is TGTGCCAGCAGCCTATTTATAGGCGGGCTAACCGGGGAGCTGTTTTTT. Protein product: CASSLFIGGLTGELFF.

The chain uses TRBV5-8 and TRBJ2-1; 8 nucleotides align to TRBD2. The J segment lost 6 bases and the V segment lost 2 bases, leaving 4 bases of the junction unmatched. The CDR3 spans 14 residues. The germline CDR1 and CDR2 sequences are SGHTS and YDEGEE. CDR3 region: CASSLTSGSNEQFF. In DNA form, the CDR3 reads TGTGCCAGCAGCTTAACTAGCGGCTCCAATGAGCAGTTCTTC.

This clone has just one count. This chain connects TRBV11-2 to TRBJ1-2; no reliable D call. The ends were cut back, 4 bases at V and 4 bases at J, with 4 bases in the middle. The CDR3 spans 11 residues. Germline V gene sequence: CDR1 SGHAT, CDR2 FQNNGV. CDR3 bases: TGTGCCAGCAGCTATAGCTATGGCTACACCTTC. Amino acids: CASSYSYGYTF.